This T cell receptor (beta chain) emerged from a study of blood T cell repertoires in COVID-19. Germline V lookup: CDR1 SQVTM, CDR2 ANQGSEA. The trim removed 4 bases at V and 3 bases at J, leaving 7 bases unmatched. CDR3 length: 14 residues. Clones were read by immunoSEQ multiplex PCR, and TCRdb kept only the in-frame ones, dropping some. The table lists about 300,000 clones, approximately 88% of them singletons. Source material: peripheral blood. The clonotype was recovered from a human donor with COVID-19, enrolled during active disease. The donor label of this sample is uncertain. The chain is built from TRBV29-1 and TRBJ2-7; 9 nucleotides agree with TRBD1. The CDR3 reads CSVVTGGAIYEQYF. The CDR3 DNA reads as TGCAGCGTTGTGACAGGGGGGGCGATCTACGAGCAGTACTTC.